These 13 T cell receptor beta chains share one sample of origin, sequenced in a study of blood T cell repertoires in COVID-19. Data came from immunoSEQ multiplex PCR; TCRdb stores just in-frame clones and leaves some out. The sample lists fewer than 70,000 clones, around 79% occurring once. What was sequenced was peripheral blood. These receptors were obtained from a human donor in a cohort sampled during active COVID-19.

J is TRBJ2-7 and V is TRBV7-2, with 7 bases that match TRBD2. CDR1 SGHTA and CDR2 FQGNSA come from the germline V gene. The CDR3 is made up of 13 amino acids. V was pared by 5 bases and J by 3 bases, with 4 bases of the junction left unmatched. The CDR3 spells CASSAGLLYEQYF. For the CDR3, the DNA is TGTGCCAGCAGCGCGGGACTACTCTACGAGCAGTACTTC.

The V gene is TRBV7-2, the J gene TRBJ1-6; 7 bases are a match to TRBD1. The V gene's germline CDR1 is SGHTA and CDR2 FQGNSA. The CDR3 runs 16 residues. The V segment lost 5 bases and the J segment 9 bases; nucleotides outside the gene matches: 13. The CDR3 DNA reads TGTGCCAGCAGCCCGCCTAGTGGGACAGTCGCTTCACCCCTCCACTTT. Protein sequence: CASSPPSGTVASPLHF.

CDR3 in DNA: TGTGCCAGCAGTTCCCTCGGGGATTGGATTAACTATGGCTACACCTTC. It is translated as CASSSLGDWINYGYTF. V gene TRBV27 combines with J gene TRBJ1-2; D uncertain. V was trimmed by 4 bases and J by 1 base, leaving 16 bases between them. The CDR3 length is 16 residues. Germline assignment: CDR1 MNHEY and CDR2 SMNVEV (reference sequence).

This clone was seen a single time. The rearrangement links TRBV15 to TRBJ1-5; 8 nucleotides line up with TRBD1. This CDR3 has 15 amino acids. The J segment lost 3 bases and the V segment lost 1 base, leaving 2 bases of the junction unmatched. Germline CDR1 is LNHNV and CDR2 is YYDKDF (reference sequence). The CDR3 region has the DNA TGTGCCACCAGCAGAGGGGGACAGGACAATCAGCCCCAGCATTTT. Its protein product is CATSRGGQDNQPQHF.

This clone was seen a handful of times. The J gene is TRBJ2-5, the V gene TRBV4-1; 7 bases align to TRBD2. V lost 1 base to trimming and J lost 2 bases; unmatched junction nucleotides: 4. The CDR3 extends over 15 amino acids. Germline-derived CDR1 and CDR2 are MGHRA and YSYEKL. CDR3 amino acids: CASSQAASGQETQYF. The DNA of the CDR3 is TGCGCCAGCAGCCAAGCCGCTAGCGGTCAAGAGACCCAGTACTTC.

The V call is TRBV6-6, the J call TRBJ2-7; the D gene is possibly TRBD2 (6 bases). Looked up from germline, CDR1 is MNHNY and CDR2 is SVGAGI (reference sequence). V was trimmed by 0 bases and J by 3 bases, leaving 9 bases between them. The CDR3 consists of 14 residues. The CDR3 region is CASSYSRRDYEQYF. CDR3 coding DNA: TGTGCCAGCAGTTACTCGAGGAGGGACTACGAGCAGTACTTC.

V and J are TRBV27 and TRBJ2-7; 8 bases match TRBD1. The CDR3 sequence is 13 residues long. Germline CDR1 is MNHEY and CDR2 is SMNVEV (reference sequence). V lost 10 bases and J lost 7; bases outside the gene matches: 12. The CDR3 DNA reads TGTGCCACCAAGGACAGGGTATATGAGGAGCAGTACTTC. Protein: CATKDRVYEEQYF.

J is TRBJ2-7 and V is TRBV4-1, with TRBD2 identical over 10 bases. V shed 1 base and J 2 bases; nucleotides not matched to a gene: 8. There are 17 residues in the CDR3. Germline V lookup: CDR1 MGHRA, CDR2 YSYEKL. CDR3 DNA: TGCGCCAGCAGCCAAGGGTTGGGGACTAGCGCGCCCTACGAGCAGTACTTC. Residues: CASSQGLGTSAPYEQYF.

The CDR3 loop is CASTAGDRPYEQYF. In DNA form, the CDR3 reads TGTGCCAGCACCGCGGGGGACAGGCCCTACGAGCAGTACTTC. This chain joins TRBV25-1 and TRBJ2-7; possibly TRBD1 for D (8 bases). The ends were cut back, 7 bases at V and 2 bases at J, with 15 bases in the middle. The CDR3 is 14 amino acids. The germline gives CDR1 MGHDK, CDR2 SYGVNS.

This chain uses TRBV6-6 with TRBJ2-7; 7 nucleotides line up with TRBD1. Germline values: CDR1 MNHNY, CDR2 SVGAGI (reference sequence). Trimming at V came to 5 bases and at J to 5 bases, leaving 6 bases not matched to a gene. The CDR3 runs to 13 residues. CDR3 loop: CASSPVTGNEQYF. CDR3 in DNA: TGTGCCAGCAGTCCCGTGACAGGGAACGAGCAGTACTTC.

The rearrangement joins TRBV20-1 to TRBJ1-3; no clear D gene. V lost 3 bases, J lost 2 bases, and 5 bases lay in between. The V gene's germline CDR1 is DFQATT and CDR2 SNEGSKA (reference sequence). This CDR3 is built from 12 residues. CDR3 bases: TGCAGTGCTAGTTCCGCTGGAAACACCATATATTTT. Its translation is CSASSAGNTIYF.

The chain has TRBV30 and TRBJ2-7; D remains ambiguous. The CDR3 is 14 amino acids. V lost 0 bases and J lost 0, with 9 bases in between. CDR1 and CDR2 from the germline V gene are GTSNPN and SVGIG (reference sequence). The CDR3 sequence is CAWSVSSSSYEQYF. CDR3 coding DNA: TGTGCCTGGAGTGTGTCTTCTAGCTCCTACGAGCAGTACTTC. Based on the CDR3 plus reference TRBV30 and TRBJ2-7, the full variable domain is SQTIHQWPATLVQPVGSPLSLECTVEGTSNPNLYWYRQAAGRGLQLLFYSVGIGQISSEVPQNLSASRPQDRQFILSSKKLLLSDSGFYLCAWSVSSSSYEQYFGPGTRLTVT.

V gene TRBV9 combines with J gene TRBJ2-7, with 14 bases matching TRBD2. J lost 5 bases, V lost 0 bases, and 4 bases had no gene match. The CDR3 has 16 residues. Germline CDR1 and CDR2: SGDLS and YYNGEE. CDR3 sequence reads: CASSVGLAGGRDEQYF. The CDR3 nucleotides read TGTGCCAGCAGCGTAGGACTAGCGGGAGGGCGGGACGAGCAGTACTTC.